Listed below are T cell receptor beta chains from one sample, sequenced in a study of CD8 T cells in ankylosing spondylitis. TCRdb itself ran the 5' RACE reads through MiXCR, one entry per CDR3 protein. The profile shows about 220,000 distinct CDR3 sequences, more than 9% of them singletons. The sequencing sample was made of blood, either unsorted or a sorted T cell fraction (not recorded which). All receptors come from a male donor with ankylosing spondylitis or in good health (not recorded which). Each CDR3 is given with its conserved first and last residue. The order of the fields is J gene, V gene, CDR3 protein.

TRBJ2-2	TRBV11-2	CASTAYVGTANTGELFF
TRBJ1-1	TRBV3-1	CASSQARAGREAFF
TRBJ2-5	TRBV3-1	CASSQAGGRVKTQYF
TRBJ1-5	TRBV5-1	CASSLYSNQPQHF
TRBJ2-3	TRBV9	CASSVVAGVTDTQYF
TRBJ2-7	TRBV20-1	CSARDSGTSGGANEQYF
TRBJ2-2	TRBV7-7	CASSLGQGYIMTGELFF
TRBJ2-2	TRBV4-2	CAMSPRGLAGNGELFF
TRBJ2-4	TRBV7-2	CASSLDRAQIQYF
TRBJ2-5	TRBV5-1	CASSLQGYQETQYF
TRBJ2-2	TRBV6-5	CASSYLGSANTGELFF
TRBJ2-3	TRBV15	CATSSRLSTQYF
TRBJ2-1	TRBV19	CASKKGKVIDNEQFF
TRBJ2-1	TRBV2	CASSKTNFYNEQFF
TRBJ2-1	TRBV12-3/TRBV12-4	CASGLAGNEQFF
TRBJ2-7	TRBV5-1	CASSSSDSSSYEQYF